Below are 16 T cell receptor beta chains sequenced from a single sample in a study of blood T cell repertoires in COVID-19. Profiled with immunoSEQ multiplex PCR; TCRdb holds only in-frame clones, not every one. The sample shows 250,000 to 300,000 clones, 81% of them seen only once. The sample was peripheral blood. The receptors shown here come from a woman in her sixties with active or convalescent COVID-19.

V gene TRBV6-5 combines with J gene TRBJ1-4; D call uncertain. Germline CDR1 MNHEY, CDR2 SVGAGI. CDR3 length equals 13 residues. Trimming pared 2 bases from V and 8 bases from J, leaving 9 bases between. The DNA of the CDR3 is TGTGCCAGCAGTTACGAAAAGAGCGAAAAACTGTTTTTT. Translated: CASSYEKSEKLFF.

This sequence joins TRBV6-4 and TRBJ1-1; tentative D call: TRBD1 (6 bases). CDR1 is MRHNA and CDR2 is SNTAGT in the germline V gene. CDR3 length: 17 residues. V shed 5 bases and J shed 3 bases, with 22 bases lying between them. The CDR3 loop reads CASSKLRGGGHHTEAFF. CDR3 bases: TGTGCCAGCAGTAAACTCCGAGGGGGGGGGCATCACACTGAAGCTTTCTTT.

In DNA, the CDR3 is TGTGCCATCAGTGAGGAGACAGGGAACACTGAAGCTTTCTTT. Its translation: CAISEETGNTEAFF. This sequence joins TRBV10-3 and TRBJ1-1; TRBD1 is a possible D gene (6 bases). The V and J ends lost 2 bases and 1 base respectively, with 8 bases between them. This CDR3 is 14 amino acids long. In germline, CDR1 is ENHRY, CDR2 SYGVKD.

This clone showed up just once. The V gene is TRBV6-1, the J gene TRBJ1-2; possibly TRBD1 for D (5 bases). Between the trimmed V and J ends, which lost 2 bases and 7 bases, there was a span of 8 bases. Germline V lookup: CDR1 MNHNS, CDR2 SASEGT. CDR3 length equals 12 residues. The chain's CDR3 is CASSELGAGYTF. As DNA, the CDR3 is TGTGCCAGCAGTGAACTAGGGGCTGGCTACACCTTC.

The chain has TRBV7-3 and TRBJ1-1; 7 positions agree with TRBD1. The CDR3 loop spans 16 amino acids. Germline CDR1 is SGHTA and CDR2 is FQGTGA. V lost 5 bases and J lost 0; bases outside the gene matches: 9. In nucleotides, the CDR3 is TGTGCCAGCAGCCCTGCCGGGACAGCCATGAACACTGAAGCTTTCTTT. It specifies CASSPAGTAMNTEAFF.

This sequence joins TRBV5-1 and TRBJ2-3; possible D gene TRBD1, 6 bases. The CDR3 runs 15 residues. Trimming left V 4 bases short and J 1 base short, with 13 bases between. Germline V CDR1 and CDR2: SGHRS, YFSETQ. The chain's CDR3 is CASSEGRGGTDTQYF. DNA of the CDR3: TGCGCCAGCAGCGAGGGCAGGGGAGGCACAGATACGCAGTATTTT.

The CDR3 nucleotides read TGTGCCAGCAGCCTAGAGGATACAGGGTCCCTTAACACCGGGGAGCTGTTTTTT. Protein product: CASSLEDTGSLNTGELFF. V and J are TRBV9 and TRBJ2-2; a possible D gene is TRBD1 (6 bases). V lost 4 bases and J lost 2, with 21 bases in between. This CDR3 spans 18 amino acids. Germline V gives CDR1 SGDLS, CDR2 YYNGEE.

The rearrangement uses TRBV4-1 and TRBJ1-1; D is uncertain. The ends were cut back, 2 bases at V and 2 bases at J, with 9 bases in the middle. The germline V gene has CDR1 MGHRA and CDR2 YSYEKL. CDR3 length equals 14 residues. The CDR3 protein is CASSQSRSNTEAFF. Here the CDR3 DNA reads TGCGCCAGCAGCCAAAGTAGAAGTAACACTGAAGCTTTCTTT.

The CDR3 sequence: CASSSLPGTQHF. The CDR3 DNA reads TGTGCCAGCAGTTCCCTTCCAGGAACCCAGCATTTT. This chain uses TRBV12-3 or TRBV12-4 with TRBJ1-5; D remains unclear. The CDR3 runs to 12 residues. Trimming pared 4 bases from V and 11 bases from J, leaving 12 bases between.

The gene calls are TRBV7-9 and TRBJ2-4, with D uncertain. The CDR3 is 15 residues long. Germline V CDR1 and CDR2: SEHNR, FQNEAQ (reference sequence). The ends were cut back, 10 bases at V and 1 base at J, with 17 bases in the middle. The CDR3 loop reads CATTALRAAKNIQYF. CDR3 DNA sequence: TGTGCCACCACCGCCCTCCGCGCTGCCAAAAACATTCAGTACTTC.

The J gene is TRBJ1-5, the V gene TRBV7-8; D is ambiguous. This CDR3 spans 15 amino acids. Germline assignment: CDR1 SGHVS and CDR2 FQNEAQ. Trimming removed 2 bases at V and 2 bases at J, with 10 bases between. The CDR3 protein is CASSLPSGGNQPQHF. In nucleotides, the CDR3 is TGTGCCAGCAGCTTACCGTCCGGGGGCAATCAGCCCCAGCATTTT.

This chain links TRBV5-8 with TRBJ2-1; TRBD2 matches at 8 bases. This CDR3 comprises 17 residues. Germline V gene data show CDR1 as SGHTS and CDR2 as YDEGEE. Unmatched junction bases numbered 6, after V lost 0 bases and J lost 1 base. Here the CDR3 reads CASSLANLAGSYNEQFF. In DNA, the CDR3 is TGTGCCAGCAGCTTGGCCAACCTAGCGGGTTCCTACAATGAGCAGTTCTTC.

This clone was detected only once. This sequence joins TRBV29-1 and TRBJ2-4, with D possibly matching TRBD2 (6 bases). V was cut by 1 base and J by 8 bases, with 24 bases left in between. Germline values: CDR1 SQVTM, CDR2 ANQGSEA. This CDR3 is 17 amino acids long. CDR3 sequence: CSVEAGVEGTVRDIQYF. The CDR3 DNA sequence: TGCAGCGTTGAAGCGGGCGTGGAGGGTACGGTTAGGGACATTCAGTACTTC.

This chain connects TRBV6-5 to TRBJ2-5; 11 bases map to TRBD2. The CDR3 consists of 15 residues. The J segment lost 5 bases and the V segment lost 6 bases, leaving 8 bases of the junction unmatched. The germline V gene has CDR1 MNHEY and CDR2 SVGAGI. CDR3 region: CASSSGTSGGETQYF. The CDR3 DNA reads as TGTGCCAGCAGCTCCGGGACTAGCGGTGGGGAGACCCAGTACTTC.

This clone was seen a few times. The chain has TRBV5-1 and TRBJ2-5; a possible D gene is TRBD2 (6 bases). The V end was cut by 0 bases, the J end by 3 bases, with 12 bases between. Germline V CDR1 and CDR2: SGHRS, YFSETQ. The CDR3 spans 15 residues. CDR3 coding DNA: TGCGCCAGCAGCTTGGCAGGAGGGTCCGAAGAGACCCAGTACTTC. Its protein product is CASSLAGGSEETQYF.

V usage is TRBV19 and J usage is TRBJ1-5, with D perhaps TRBD1 (6 bases). Per the germline V gene, CDR1 is LNHDA and CDR2 is SQIVND (reference sequence). The CDR3 covers 15 residues. V was shortened by 6 bases and J by 1 base, with 13 bases between the two germline ends. The CDR3 region is CASRVFDRSNQPQHF. In nucleotides, the CDR3 is TGTGCCAGTAGGGTCTTCGACAGGAGCAATCAGCCCCAGCATTTT. The full variable domain, rest sourced from reference TRBV19 and TRBJ1-5, is DGGITQSPKYLFRKEGQNVTLSCEQNLNHDAMYWYRQDPGQGLRLIYYSQIVNDFQKGDIAEGYSVSREKKESFPLTVTSAQKNPTAFYLCASRVFDRSNQPQHFGDGTRLSIL.